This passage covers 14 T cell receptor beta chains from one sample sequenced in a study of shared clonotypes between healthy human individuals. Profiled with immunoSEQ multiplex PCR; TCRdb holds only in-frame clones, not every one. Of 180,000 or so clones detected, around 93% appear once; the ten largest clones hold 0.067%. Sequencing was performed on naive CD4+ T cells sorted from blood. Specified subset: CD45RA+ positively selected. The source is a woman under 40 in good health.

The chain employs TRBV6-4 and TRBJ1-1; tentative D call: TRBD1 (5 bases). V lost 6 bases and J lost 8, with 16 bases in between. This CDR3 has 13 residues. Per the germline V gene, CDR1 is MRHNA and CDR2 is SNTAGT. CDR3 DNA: TGTGCCAGCAGCCCCCCTCGGGGGAGGGAAGCTTTCTTT. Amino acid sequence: CASSPPRGREAFF.

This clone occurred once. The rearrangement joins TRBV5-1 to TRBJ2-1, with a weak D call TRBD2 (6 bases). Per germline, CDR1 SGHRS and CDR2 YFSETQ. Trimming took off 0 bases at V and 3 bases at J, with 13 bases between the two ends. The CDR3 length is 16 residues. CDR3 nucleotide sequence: TGCGCCAGCAGCTTGGGCGCGGAGGGGTTCTACAATGAGCAGTTCTTC. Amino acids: CASSLGAEGFYNEQFF.

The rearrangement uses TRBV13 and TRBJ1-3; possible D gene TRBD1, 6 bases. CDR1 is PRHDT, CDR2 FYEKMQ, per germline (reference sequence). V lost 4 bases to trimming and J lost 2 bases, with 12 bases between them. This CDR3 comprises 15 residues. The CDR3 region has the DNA TGTGCCAGCAGCTCCAGGGGCCAGGCTGGAAACACCATATATTTT. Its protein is CASSSRGQAGNTIYF.

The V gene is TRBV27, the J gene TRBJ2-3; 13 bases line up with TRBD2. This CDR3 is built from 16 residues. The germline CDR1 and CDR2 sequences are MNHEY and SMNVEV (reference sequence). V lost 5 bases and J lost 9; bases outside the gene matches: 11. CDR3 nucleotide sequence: TGTGCCAGCAGTCCACTAGCGGGAGGGTCGTTCGGGACGCAGTATTTT. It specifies CASSPLAGGSFGTQYF.

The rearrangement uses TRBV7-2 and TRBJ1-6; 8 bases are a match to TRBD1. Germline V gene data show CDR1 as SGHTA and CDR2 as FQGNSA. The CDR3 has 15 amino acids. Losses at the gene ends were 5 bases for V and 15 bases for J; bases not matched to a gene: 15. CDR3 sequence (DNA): TGTGCCAGCAGCCAAACAGCCAGGGGGCGGCTGGTCCTCCACTTT. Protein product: CASSQTARGRLVLHF.

The chain's CDR3 is CASSQGVGAQTEAFF. CDR3 coding DNA: TGTGCCAGCAGCCAAGGAGTAGGGGCCCAGACTGAAGCTTTCTTT. The chain combines TRBV5-8 with TRBJ1-1, with TRBD1 as a possible D gene (5 bases). This CDR3 has 15 amino acids. From germline, CDR1 is SGHTS and CDR2 YDEGEE. V lost 4 bases to trimming and J lost 5 bases, with 18 bases between them.

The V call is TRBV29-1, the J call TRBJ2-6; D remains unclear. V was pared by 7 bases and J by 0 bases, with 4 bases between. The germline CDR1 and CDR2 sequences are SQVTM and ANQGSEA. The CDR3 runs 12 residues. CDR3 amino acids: CSASSGANVLTF. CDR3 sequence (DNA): TGCAGCGCCAGCTCTGGGGCCAACGTCCTGACTTTC.

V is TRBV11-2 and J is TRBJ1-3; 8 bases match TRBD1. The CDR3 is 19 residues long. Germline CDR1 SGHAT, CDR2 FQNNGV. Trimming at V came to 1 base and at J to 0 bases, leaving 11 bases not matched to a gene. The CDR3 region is CASSLAGAAGGYSGNTIYF. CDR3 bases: TGTGCCAGCAGCTTAGCCGGGGCGGCAGGGGGCTACTCTGGAAACACCATATATTTT.

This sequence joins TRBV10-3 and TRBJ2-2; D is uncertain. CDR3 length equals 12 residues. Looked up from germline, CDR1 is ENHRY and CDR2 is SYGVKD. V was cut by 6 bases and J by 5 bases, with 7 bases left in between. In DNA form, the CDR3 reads TGTGCCATCAGCAAAGTAACCGGGGAGCTGTTTTTT. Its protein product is CAISKVTGELFF.

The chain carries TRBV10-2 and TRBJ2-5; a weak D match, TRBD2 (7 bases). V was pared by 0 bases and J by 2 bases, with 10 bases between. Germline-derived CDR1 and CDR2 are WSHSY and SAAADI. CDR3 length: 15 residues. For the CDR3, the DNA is TGCGCCAGCAGTGAGTCGGGGGGGGCTCAAGAGACCCAGTACTTC. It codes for CASSESGGAQETQYF.

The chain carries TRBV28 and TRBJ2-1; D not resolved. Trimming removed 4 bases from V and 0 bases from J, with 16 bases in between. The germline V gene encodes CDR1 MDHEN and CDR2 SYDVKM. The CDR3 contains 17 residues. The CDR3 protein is CASSSTMTLYSYNEQFF. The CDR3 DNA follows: TGTGCCAGCAGTTCCACCATGACTCTGTACTCCTACAATGAGCAGTTCTTC.

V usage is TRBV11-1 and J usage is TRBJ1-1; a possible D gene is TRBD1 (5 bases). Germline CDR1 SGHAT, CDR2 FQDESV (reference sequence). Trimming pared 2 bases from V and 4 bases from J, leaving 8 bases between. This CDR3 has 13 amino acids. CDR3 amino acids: CASSLRRGTEAFF. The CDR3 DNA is TGTGCCAGCAGCTTACGAAGGGGCACTGAAGCTTTCTTT.

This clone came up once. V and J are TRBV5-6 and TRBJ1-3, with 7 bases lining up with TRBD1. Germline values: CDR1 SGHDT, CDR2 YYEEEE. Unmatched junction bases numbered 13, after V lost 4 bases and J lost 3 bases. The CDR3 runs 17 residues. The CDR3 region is CASSANRGGSFGNTIYF. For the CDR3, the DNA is TGTGCCAGCAGCGCAAACAGGGGAGGGTCATTTGGAAACACCATATATTTT.

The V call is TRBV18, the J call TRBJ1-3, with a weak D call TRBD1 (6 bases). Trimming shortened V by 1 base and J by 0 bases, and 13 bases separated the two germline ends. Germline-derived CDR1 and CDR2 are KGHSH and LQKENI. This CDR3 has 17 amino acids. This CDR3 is CASSPLDRPNSGNTIYF. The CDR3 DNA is TGTGCCAGCTCACCACTGGACAGACCAAACTCTGGAAACACCATATATTTT.